The 11 T cell receptor beta chains in this list originate from one sample, sequenced in a study of blood T cell repertoires in COVID-19. Sequenced by immunoSEQ multiplex PCR; TCRdb stores in-frame clones only, minus some. The sample yields 100,000 to 150,000 clones, around 87% seen once. Sequencing was done on a sample of peripheral blood. These receptors all stem from a woman aged 55 to 70 with acute or convalescent COVID-19.

The V call is TRBV9, the J call TRBJ1-6; 8 positions match TRBD1. CDR3 length: 14 residues. The V and J ends lost 5 bases and 9 bases, in that order; junction bases with no gene match: 7. Per the germline V gene, CDR1 is SGDLS and CDR2 is YYNGEE. The CDR3, as DNA: TGTGCCAGCAGGGGGGACAGGACCGGTTCACCCCTCCACTTT. Its translation is CASRGDRTGSPLHF.

The rearrangement joins TRBV6-5 to TRBJ1-2; TRBD1 might be the D (6 bases). CDR3 length equals 13 residues. V was cut by 2 bases and J by 8 bases, with 12 bases left in between. Germline-derived CDR1 and CDR2 are MNHEY and SVGAGI. CDR3: CASSYPGGRGYTF. The CDR3 nucleotides read TGTGCCAGCAGTTACCCCGGGGGGCGGGGCTACACCTTC.

CDR3 bases: TGTGCCAGCAGCAATCGACCGGGACAGGGGGCTGAAGCTTTCTTT. The encoded protein is CASSNRPGQGAEAFF. The chain employs TRBV7-9 and TRBJ1-1; 11 positions match TRBD1. The CDR3 spans 15 residues. Losses at the gene ends were 5 bases for V and 6 bases for J; bases not matched to a gene: 8. Germline V CDR1 and CDR2: SEHNR, FQNEAQ (reference sequence).

This sequence joins TRBV7-8 and TRBJ2-3; no firm D call. Trimming shortened V by 5 bases and J by 7 bases, and 7 bases separated the two germline ends. The CDR3 runs to 11 residues. The germline CDR1 and CDR2 sequences are SGHVS and FQNEAQ. The CDR3 bases are TGTGCCAGCAGCCTCACTAATACGCAGTATTTT. It specifies CASSLTNTQYF.

About this clone: Other DNA sequences in the same sample also yield this CDR3. V usage is TRBV18 and J usage is TRBJ1-5; TRBD1 aligns across 9 bases. The CDR3 is 15 residues long. V was clipped by 4 bases and J by 1 base; unmatched bases: 2. The germline V gene has CDR1 KGHSH and CDR2 LQKENI. The CDR3 spells CASSRGTGSNQPQHF. The CDR3, as DNA: TGTGCCAGCTCACGCGGGACAGGGAGCAATCAGCCCCAGCATTTT.

The chain joins TRBV5-5 to TRBJ2-3; a weak D match, TRBD1 (5 bases). The CDR3 consists of 15 residues. The germline V and J ends were trimmed by 2 bases and 0 bases, with 10 bases remaining between them. Germline loops: CDR1 SGHKS, CDR2 YYEKEE (reference sequence). CDR3 nucleotides: TGTGCCAGCAGCTTACAGGCTACTAGCACAGATACGCAGTATTTT. Translated: CASSLQATSTDTQYF.

The chain has TRBV30 and TRBJ2-5, with 10 bases fitting TRBD1. There are 14 residues in the CDR3. V gave up 2 bases and J gave up 4 bases; unmatched junction bases: 4. Looked up from germline, CDR1 is GTSNPN and CDR2 is SVGIG (reference sequence). The CDR3 DNA follows: TGTGCCTGGAGTAAAGACAGGGGGCTAGAGACCCAGTACTTC. This encodes CAWSKDRGLETQYF.

The DNA of the CDR3 is TGTGCTAGTGGTCTGGACAGGGGATCGGCTGGGGCCAACGTCCTGACTTTC. As protein: CASGLDRGSAGANVLTF. The J gene is TRBJ2-6, the V gene TRBV12-5, with TRBD1 identical over 9 bases. The CDR3 is 17 amino acids. V gave up 5 bases and J gave up 2 bases; unmatched junction bases: 7. Germline V gene sequence: CDR1 LGHNT, CDR2 FRNRAP.

The chain has TRBV9 and TRBJ1-4, with 9 bases identical to TRBD1. The germline CDR1 and CDR2 sequences are SGDLS and YYNGEE. V lost 0 bases to trimming and J lost 5 bases; unmatched junction nucleotides: 2. This CDR3 has 15 amino acids. The CDR3 DNA reads TGTGCCAGCAGCGTAGGGGACAGGGTGAATGAAAAACTGTTTTTT. Translated, it gives CASSVGDRVNEKLFF.

This clone was found a few times. V usage is TRBV28 and J usage is TRBJ2-4; 8 bases are a match to TRBD2. The CDR3 contains 14 residues. Germline-derived CDR1 and CDR2 are MDHEN and SYDVKM. The V and J ends lost 3 bases and 5 bases, in that order; junction bases with no gene match: 3. CDR3 region: CASSFRAGENIQYF. As DNA, the CDR3 is TGTGCCAGCAGTTTCCGAGCGGGGGAAAACATTCAGTACTTC.

The chain combines TRBV18 with TRBJ2-1; D not resolved. CDR1 is KGHSH and CDR2 is LQKENI in the germline V gene. CDR3 length: 17 amino acids. The V and J ends lost 0 bases and 3 bases respectively, with 15 bases between them. This CDR3 is CASSPPIVKQYYNEQFF. CDR3 nucleotides: TGTGCCAGCTCACCACCGATAGTAAAACAGTACTACAATGAGCAGTTCTTC.